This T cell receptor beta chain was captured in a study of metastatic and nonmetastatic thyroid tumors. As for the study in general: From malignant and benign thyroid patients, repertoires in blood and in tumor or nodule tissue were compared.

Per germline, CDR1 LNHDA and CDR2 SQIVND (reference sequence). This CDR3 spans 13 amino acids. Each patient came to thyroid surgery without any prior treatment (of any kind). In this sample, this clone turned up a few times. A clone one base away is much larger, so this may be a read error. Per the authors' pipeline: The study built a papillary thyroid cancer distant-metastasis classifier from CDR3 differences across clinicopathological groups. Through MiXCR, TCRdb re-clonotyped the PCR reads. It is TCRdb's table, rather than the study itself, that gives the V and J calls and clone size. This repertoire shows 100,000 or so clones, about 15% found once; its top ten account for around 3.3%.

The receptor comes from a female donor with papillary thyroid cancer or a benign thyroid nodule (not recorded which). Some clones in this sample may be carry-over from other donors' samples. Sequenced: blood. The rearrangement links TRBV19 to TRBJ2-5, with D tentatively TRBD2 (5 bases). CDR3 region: CATGRAYQETPYF. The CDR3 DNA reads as TGTGCCACCGGGCGGGCGTACCAAGAGACCCCGTACTTC.